The 26 T cell receptor beta chains below all came from one sample that was sequenced in a study of T cells in Graves' hyperthyroidism and ophthalmopathy. Amplified TCR beta CDR3 regions derived from RNA transcripts. The HTBI set primed first-round TCR CDR3 RT-PCR. TCRdb re-derived calls from the multiplex PCR reads in MiXCR, one entry per CDR3 protein. The sample carries roughly 740,000 distinct CDR3 sequences, about 15% recorded once. Input material: blood. The origin of the receptors is a young man with Graves' hyperthyroidism.

This clonotype was found a few times. This chain joins TRBV3-1 and TRBJ2-2; maybe TRBD1 (5 bases). Trimming removed 6 bases at V and 6 bases at J, with 11 bases between. Germline V gene data show CDR1 as LGHDT and CDR2 as YNNKEL (reference sequence). The CDR3 extends over 13 amino acids. CDR3: CASRGLQAGELFF. The CDR3 coding sequence is TGTGCCAGCAGAGGGTTACAGGCCGGGGAGCTGTTTTTT.

Here the CDR3 reads CASSSGSKPRFF. The DNA for the CDR3 is TGTGCCAGCAGCAGCGGGAGTAAGCCACGGTTCTTC. The V and J genes are TRBV11-3 and TRBJ2-1; 8 bases match TRBD2. The CDR3 sequence is 12 residues long. Per germline, CDR1 SGHNT and CDR2 YENEEA. Losses at the gene ends were 5 bases for V and 15 bases for J; bases not matched to a gene: 9.

This clonotype was counted at least ten times. This chain joins TRBV6-1 and TRBJ1-4; no clear D gene. V was cut by 2 bases and J by 8 bases, with 12 bases left in between. The CDR3 loop spans 14 amino acids. CDR1 and CDR2 (germline): MNHNS, SASEGT. Here the CDR3 reads CASSENAVAEKLFF. As DNA, the CDR3 is TGTGCCAGCAGTGAAAATGCTGTTGCGGAAAAACTGTTTTTT.

Ten or more counts support this clonotype. The V call is TRBV2, the J call TRBJ2-1; 8 bases match TRBD2. This CDR3 is 15 amino acids long. The V gene's germline CDR1 is SNHLY and CDR2 FYNNEI. With 6 bases clipped from V and 8 bases from J, the junction kept 12 bases outside the gene matches. CDR3 in DNA: TGTGCCAGCAGGTCCGGGACTAGGTTAGTGGATGAGCAGTTCTTC. Its translation: CASRSGTRLVDEQFF.

This clonotype was seen ten or more times. V and J are TRBV11-2 and TRBJ2-7; 10 bases are shared with TRBD1. Germline values: CDR1 SGHAT, CDR2 FQNNGV. J was trimmed by 0 bases and V by 5 bases; bases with no gene match: 13. The CDR3 contains 18 residues. The CDR3 DNA reads TGTGCCAGCAGCCCACGGACAGGGGGTACTATTCTCTCCTACGAGCAGTACTTC. It codes for CASSPRTGGTILSYEQYF.

This clonotype was counted at least ten times. The chain recombines TRBV28 with TRBJ1-6, with D perhaps matching TRBD1 (5 bases). Trimming took off 6 bases at V and 7 bases at J, with 13 bases between the two ends. The V gene's germline CDR1 is MDHEN and CDR2 SYDVKM. The CDR3 runs 14 residues. Here the CDR3 reads CASSSGTENSPLHF. DNA of the CDR3: TGTGCCAGCAGCTCCGGGACTGAGAATTCACCCCTCCACTTT.

The chain employs TRBV29-1 and TRBJ2-5; D tentatively reads TRBD1 or TRBD2 (5 bases each). Germline CDR1 reads SQVTM; CDR2 reads ANQGSEA. V was trimmed by 6 bases and J by 5 bases, leaving 19 bases between them. The CDR3 is made up of 14 amino acids. The CDR3 region has the DNA TGCAGCGTAACCGGGGCCCAGGTGTGGGAGACCCAGTACTTC. Its translation is CSVTGAQVWETQYF. Drawing the rest from reference TRBV29-1 and TRBJ2-5, the complete variable domain is SAVISQKPSRDICQRGTSLTIQCQVDSQVTMMFWYRQQPGQSLTLIATANQGSEATYESGFVIDKFPISRPNLTFSTLTVSNMSPEDSSIYLCSVTGAQVWETQYFGPGTRLLVL.

This clonotype was counted between two and nine times. The chain uses TRBV6-5 and TRBJ2-7; 8 bases are a match to TRBD2. With V trimmed by 2 bases and J by 3 bases, 6 bases remained unmatched. CDR1 and CDR2 from the germline V gene are MNHEY and SVGAGI. The CDR3 consists of 15 residues. CDR3 DNA: TGTGCCAGCAGTTACAGGGTAGCGGGGATCTACGAGCAGTACTTC. Protein product: CASSYRVAGIYEQYF.

The rearrangement links TRBV5-5 to TRBJ2-1, with D possibly matching TRBD2 (5 bases). The V gene lost 1 base and the J gene lost 4 bases, with 12 bases spanning the gap. CDR3 length: 15 residues. The germline CDR1 and CDR2 sequences are SGHKS and YYEKEE (reference sequence). In DNA, the CDR3 is TGTGCCAGCAGCTTGATGGGAGACATTTACAATGAGCAGTTCTTC. Encoded protein: CASSLMGDIYNEQFF. Full variable domain (rest looked up from reference TRBV5-5 and TRBJ2-1): DAGVTQSPTHLIKTRGQQVTLRCSPISGHKSVSWYQQVLGQGPQFIFQYYEKEERGRGNFPDRFSARQFPNYSSELNVNALLLGDSALYLCASSLMGDIYNEQFFGPGTRLTVL.

This clonotype was observed at least ten times. This sequence joins TRBV7-2 and TRBJ2-7; D is unresolved. This CDR3 is built from 14 residues. V gave up 1 base and J gave up 5 bases, with 12 bases separating them. Germline V gene sequence: CDR1 SGHTA, CDR2 FQGNSA. The CDR3 protein is CASSLVVLGNEQYF. The CDR3 nucleotides are TGTGCCAGCAGCTTAGTGGTACTGGGGAACGAGCAGTACTTC.

This clonotype was observed a few times. This chain connects TRBV12-3 or TRBV12-4 to TRBJ2-7; TRBD1 matches 9 bases. V shed 3 bases, J shed 6 bases, and the junction held 9 bases outside the gene matches. The CDR3 contains 15 residues. The chain's CDR3 is CASSLVTGGSGEQYF. CDR3 nucleotides: TGTGCCAGCAGTTTGGTGACAGGGGGTTCAGGCGAGCAGTACTTC.

This clonotype has a handful of counts. V usage is TRBV29-1 and J usage is TRBJ2-7; D perhaps matches TRBD1 (6 bases). The CDR3 is 14 residues long. CDR1 and CDR2 (germline): SQVTM, ANQGSEA. V lost 4 bases and J 1 base, leaving 14 bases between the germline ends. The DNA for the CDR3 is TGCAGCGTTGGAAGAACAGGGTTTTCCTACGAGCAGTACTTC. Protein sequence: CSVGRTGFSYEQYF.

This clonotype was observed a handful of times. The chain joins TRBV10-2 to TRBJ2-5; 8 bases match TRBD2. CDR3 length equals 14 residues. The trim removed 8 bases at V and 5 bases at J, leaving 10 bases unmatched. Looked up from germline, CDR1 is WSHSY and CDR2 is SAAADI. CDR3 residues: CASVSGSAMETQYF. The CDR3 nucleotides are TGCGCCAGCGTAAGCGGGAGTGCCATGGAGACCCAGTACTTC.

This clonotype came up many times. The rearrangement uses TRBV2 and TRBJ1-3; D may be TRBD1 (5 bases). The V end lost 5 bases, the J end lost 0 bases, and 8 bases lay between the germline ends. This CDR3 comprises 14 residues. CDR1 is SNHLY and CDR2 is FYNNEI in the germline V gene. The CDR3 DNA sequence: TGTGCCAGCAGTTACCAGGGCTCTGGAAACACCATATATTTT. Its translation: CASSYQGSGNTIYF.

This sequence joins TRBV20-1 and TRBJ2-7; 14 bases map to TRBD2. Losses at the gene ends were 1 base for V and 1 base for J; bases not matched to a gene: 9. Germline CDR1 is DFQATT and CDR2 is SNEGSKA (reference sequence). CDR3 length: 18 residues. The CDR3 nucleotides read TGCAGTGCTAGAGGGGGACTAGCGGGAGCGAGACAGTCCTACGAGCAGTACTTC. This sequence encodes CSARGGLAGARQSYEQYF.

This clonotype was observed at least ten times. V usage is TRBV29-1 and J usage is TRBJ2-5; possible D gene TRBD2, 6 bases. The CDR3 has 16 amino acids. Trimming left V 6 bases short and J 2 bases short, with 22 bases between. CDR1 SQVTM and CDR2 ANQGSEA come from the germline V gene. The CDR3 sequence: CSVPRGSSGYQETQYF. The CDR3 nucleotides are TGCAGCGTCCCCCGGGGCAGCAGCGGGTATCAAGAGACCCAGTACTTC.

This clonotype came up a few times. V and J are TRBV5-4 and TRBJ1-2, with TRBD1 identical over 10 bases. The germline V gene encodes CDR1 SGHNT and CDR2 YYREEE (reference sequence). This CDR3 is 15 amino acids long. Germline trimming cut 4 bases from V and 8 bases from J; bases unmatched to any gene: 11. CDR3 sequence: CASSREETGGRGYTF. The CDR3 coding sequence is TGTGCCAGCAGCCGGGAAGAGACAGGGGGCAGGGGCTACACCTTC.

This clonotype was recorded many times. V gene TRBV6-2 or TRBV6-3 combines with J gene TRBJ1-5; D ambiguous. This CDR3 is built from 14 residues. The V gene's germline CDR1 is MNHEY and CDR2 SVGEGT. V lost 5 bases, J lost 3 bases, and 11 bases lay in between. CDR3 DNA: TGTGCCAGCAGTACCCCCTCCCTCAATCAGCCCCAGCATTTT. Encoded protein: CASSTPSLNQPQHF.

This clonotype was seen only a few times. The chain joins TRBV20-1 to TRBJ1-2; maybe TRBD1 (6 bases). Germline loops: CDR1 DFQATT, CDR2 SNEGSKA (reference sequence). Between the trimmed V and J ends, which lost 0 bases and 4 bases, there was a span of 12 bases. The CDR3 contains 14 residues. This CDR3 reads CSARDRYRVYGYTF. CDR3 nucleotides: TGCAGTGCTAGAGATCGGTACAGGGTCTATGGCTACACCTTC.

This clonotype was seen many times. V usage is TRBV28 and J usage is TRBJ1-4; unclear D gene. Germline V gene data show CDR1 as MDHEN and CDR2 as SYDVKM. The length of the CDR3 is 13 residues. With 5 bases removed from V and 2 bases from J, the gap between germline ends came to 6 bases. The CDR3 reads CASSRATNEKLFF. CDR3 sequence (DNA): TGTGCCAGCAGTAGGGCGACTAATGAAAAACTGTTTTTT.

The gene calls are TRBV15 and TRBJ2-2; D is ambiguous. This CDR3 comprises 11 residues. CDR1 is LNHNV, CDR2 YYDKDF, per germline (reference sequence). V lost 1 base and J lost 7, with 1 base in between. The CDR3 DNA follows: TGTGCCACCAGCAGAGTCGGGGAGCTGTTTTTT. Translating it yields CATSRVGELFF.

This clonotype was observed a handful of times. The chain couples TRBV29-1 to TRBJ1-1, with D possibly TRBD1 on 5 matching bases. Germline V gene lookup returns CDR1 SQVTM and CDR2 ANQGSEA. The germline V and J ends were trimmed by 3 bases and 1 base, with 12 bases remaining between them. This CDR3 comprises 14 residues. In DNA form, the CDR3 reads TGCAGCGTTGACGCAGGGAAGCCGAACACTGAAGCTTTCTTT. It translates to CSVDAGKPNTEAFF.

J is TRBJ2-1 and V is TRBV7-2, with 7 bases fitting TRBD2. Germline-derived CDR1 and CDR2 are SGHTA and FQGNSA. The CDR3 has 15 amino acids. The ends lost 5 bases at V and 0 bases at J; junction bases unmatched: 4. DNA of the CDR3: TGTGCCAGCAGCGCGACTAGCACCTCCTACAATGAGCAGTTCTTC. Its translation: CASSATSTSYNEQFF.

The chain combines TRBV6-1 with TRBJ2-5; 9 bases match TRBD1. The CDR3 is made up of 16 amino acids. Per germline, CDR1 MNHNS and CDR2 SASEGT. After removal of 7 bases from V and 2 bases from J, the junction contained 11 bases not matched to a gene. The CDR3 spells CASTPMPGQGQETQYF. The CDR3 DNA is TGTGCCAGCACCCCCATGCCGGGACAGGGACAAGAGACCCAGTACTTC.

J is TRBJ2-1 and V is TRBV9; tentatively, D is TRBD2 (5 bases). This CDR3 is built from 16 residues. Germline V gene lookup returns CDR1 SGDLS and CDR2 YYNGEE. V lost 4 bases, J lost 4 bases, and 18 bases lay in between. The CDR3 nucleotides are TGTGCCAGCAGCCTCTACTTAGCGCCCACTTACAATGAGCAGTTCTTC. Translation: CASSLYLAPTYNEQFF.

This clonotype showed up many times. The chain joins TRBV20-1 to TRBJ2-5, with 10 bases matching TRBD2. The CDR3 covers 17 residues. V trimming: 5 bases; J trimming: 1 base; junction bases outside the gene matches: 13. CDR1 and CDR2 (germline): DFQATT, SNEGSKA (reference sequence). Here the CDR3 DNA reads TGCAGTGCTGCCGGGACTAGCGACTCGAAAGTCCAAGAGACCCAGTACTTC. This encodes CSAAGTSDSKVQETQYF.